This is a list of T cell receptor beta chains from one sample in a study of post-analysis software for immune sequencing data. TCRdb reprocessed the PCR reads with MiXCR, giving one entry per CDR3 protein. The sample contains some 700,000 distinct CDR3 sequences, 55% to 60% of which appear only once. The specimen sequenced was blood. The receptor set was obtained from a girl aged 2-10 years with multiple sclerosis. Both conserved end residues are part of each CDR3.

V gene,CDR3 protein
TRBV6-6,CASSYSTGLLNTEAFF
TRBV28,CASSISFGTAQETQYF
TRBV5-5,CASSFSGGFEETQYF
TRBV4-3,CASSQVKGAEEGYTF
TRBV6-5,CASSYLTGTASYEQYF
TRBV21-1,CASSKEEGGLNTEAFF
TRBV20-1,CSARSYLTETYEQYF
TRBV6-5,CASSTPGQGAGEQFF
TRBV20-1,CSAIPAGLTYNEQFF
TRBV5-1,CASSLFREPSVREQYF
TRBV27,CASSSWGGQGYNQPQHF
TRBV7-2,CASSLGPRERAGYTF
TRBV6-1,CASSDRNEKLFF
TRBV6-6,CASRGQGNNQPQHF
TRBV11-2,CASSSAGVAQETQYF
TRBV29-1,CSVEGAGANVLTF